This TCR beta chain was observed in a study of cytomegalovirus exposure and HLA in healthy donors (dated by TCRdb to 2015 to 2018). Context from the whole study: A later analysis indicated that the 95 to 150 validation repertoires were generated on the platform also employed for the 700 or so repertoires of the first cohort. The study aimed to test whether cataloging public T cell receptors could reveal signatures of past pathogen exposure. Along with the roughly 670-subject first cohort, a separate validation cohort of roughly 110 different subjects was used. To predict cytomegalovirus infection status, the study brought together high-throughput TCR immunosequencing, statistical association of individual TCRs with disease status, and machine learning.

Paper-wide results and their limitations: According to the authors, the approach could potentially be generalized to other disease states and immunological phenotypes. Cytomegalovirus status was reported to be diagnosed by the classifier with high specificity and sensitivity in both the original and validation cohorts. Most TCR sequences were observed very rarely across donors, whereas some public TCRs were present in many individuals. A later analysis lacked HLA typing for the validation cohort, so it scored co-occurrence in that cohort across all 110 or so repertoires. The study listed 150 to 200 TCR beta chains as associated with cytomegalovirus. In a later analysis, TCRs clustered in the first cohort were found to also tend to co-occur in the 130 or so validation repertoires, with about 93% of cluster scores above 0. Three of the identified cytomegalovirus-associated TCR beta chains were confirmed in vitro to be specific for cytomegalovirus antigens.

V is pared back by 3 bases and J by 4 bases, with 6 bases lying between the germline termini. Via the germline V gene, CDR1 is SQVTM and CDR2 ANQGSEA. The CDR3 runs 11 amino acids, cysteine and phenylalanine included. Kept here is only the CDR3 DNA, which spans 33 bases and is read in frame from base 1. Turning to this clone: Its antigen specificity is not known. No per-base quality is available; no much larger clone lies one base away.

The donors were included in the validation cohort of 90 to 150 subjects, a group kept apart from the roughly 670-subject first cohort. Library construction relied on the immunoSEQ multiplex PCR assay. Regarding the original processing steps: A statistical classification framework was built to diagnose cytomegalovirus status from the catalog of TCR beta chain sequences. TCRdb took this table from immuneACCESS and kept in-frame rearrangements with V and J called. Such tables lack part of the clones; where checked against another copy, unresolved V genes explain under half of the gap, and the rest is unexplained. The V and J calls and clone size come from that table; D and trimming were worked out from the DNA. Across this sample there are tens of thousands of clones, with around 93% seen only once. 1.1% of the sample is held by the ten biggest clonotypes.

The source of this sequence is a woman in her 30s in good health and CMV-seropositive. The chain was built from TRBV29-1 and TRBJ2-5; confidence is insufficient to name the D gene. Sequenced material: PBMCs. In nucleotide form, the sequence is TGCAGCGTTGACAACGGAGAGACCCAGTACTTC. Its amino acids are CSVDNGETQYF.